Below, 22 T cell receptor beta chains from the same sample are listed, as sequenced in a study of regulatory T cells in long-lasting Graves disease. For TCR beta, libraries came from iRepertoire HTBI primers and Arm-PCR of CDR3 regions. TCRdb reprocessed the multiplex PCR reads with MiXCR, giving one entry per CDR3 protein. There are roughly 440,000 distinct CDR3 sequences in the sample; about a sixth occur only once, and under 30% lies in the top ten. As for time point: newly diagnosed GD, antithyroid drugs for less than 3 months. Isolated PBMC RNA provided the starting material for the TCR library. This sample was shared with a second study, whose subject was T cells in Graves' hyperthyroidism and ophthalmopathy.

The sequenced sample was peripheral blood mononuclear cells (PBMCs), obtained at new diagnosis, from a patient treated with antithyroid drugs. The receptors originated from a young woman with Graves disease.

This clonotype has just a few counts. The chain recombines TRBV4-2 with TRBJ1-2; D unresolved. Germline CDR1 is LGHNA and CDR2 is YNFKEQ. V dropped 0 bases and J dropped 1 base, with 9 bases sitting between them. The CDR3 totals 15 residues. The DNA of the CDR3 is TGTGCCAGCAGCCAAGAGAAGGACTTTAACTATGGCTACACCTTC. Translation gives CASSQEKDFNYGYTF.

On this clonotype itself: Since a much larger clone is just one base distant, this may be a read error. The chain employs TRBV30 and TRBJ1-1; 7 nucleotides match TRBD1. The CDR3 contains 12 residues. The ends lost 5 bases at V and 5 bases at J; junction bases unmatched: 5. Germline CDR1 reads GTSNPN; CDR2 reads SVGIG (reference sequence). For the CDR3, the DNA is TGTGCCTGGTCAGGGGGGTGGACTGAAGCTTTCTTT. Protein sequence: CAWSGGWTEAFF.

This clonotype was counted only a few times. CDR3 protein: CASSPGQKETQYF. The CDR3 coding sequence is TGTGCCAGCTCACCAGGACAGAAAGAGACCCAGTACTTC. The chain joins TRBV18 to TRBJ2-5; perhaps TRBD1 as D (6 bases). The CDR3 has 13 residues. The V gene's germline CDR1 is KGHSH and CDR2 LQKENI. V shed 2 bases and J shed 3 bases, with 7 bases lying between them.

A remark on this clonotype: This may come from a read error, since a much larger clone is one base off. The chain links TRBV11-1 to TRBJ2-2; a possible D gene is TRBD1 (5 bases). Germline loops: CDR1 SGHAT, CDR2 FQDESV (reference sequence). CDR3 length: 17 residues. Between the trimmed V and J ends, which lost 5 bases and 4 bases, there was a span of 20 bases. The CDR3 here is CASSPPPLGRGTGELFF. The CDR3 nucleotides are TGTGCCAGCAGCCCTCCCCCGTTGGGAAGGGGCACCGGGGAGCTGTTTTTT.

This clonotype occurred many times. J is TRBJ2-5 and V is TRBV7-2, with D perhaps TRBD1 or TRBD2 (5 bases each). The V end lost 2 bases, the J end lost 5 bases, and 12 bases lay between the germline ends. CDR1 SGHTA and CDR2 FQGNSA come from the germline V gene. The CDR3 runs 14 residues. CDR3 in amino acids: CASSLRGLRETQYF. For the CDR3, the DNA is TGTGCCAGCAGCTTACGGGGCCTCCGGGAGACCCAGTACTTC.

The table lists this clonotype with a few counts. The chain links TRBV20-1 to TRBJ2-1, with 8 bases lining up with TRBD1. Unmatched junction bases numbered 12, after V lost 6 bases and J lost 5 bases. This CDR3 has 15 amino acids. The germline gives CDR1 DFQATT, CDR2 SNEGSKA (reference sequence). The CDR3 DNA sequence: TGCAGTGCCTCGAGACCGGGACAGGAAGACAATGAGCAGTTCTTC. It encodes CSASRPGQEDNEQFF.

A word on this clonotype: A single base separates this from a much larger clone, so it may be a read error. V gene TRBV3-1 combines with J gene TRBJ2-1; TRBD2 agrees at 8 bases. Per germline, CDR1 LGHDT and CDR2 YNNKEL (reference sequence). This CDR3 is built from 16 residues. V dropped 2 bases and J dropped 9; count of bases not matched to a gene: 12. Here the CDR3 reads CASSQQAGTSSGEQFF. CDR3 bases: TGTGCCAGCAGCCAACAGGCCGGGACTAGTTCGGGTGAGCAGTTCTTC.

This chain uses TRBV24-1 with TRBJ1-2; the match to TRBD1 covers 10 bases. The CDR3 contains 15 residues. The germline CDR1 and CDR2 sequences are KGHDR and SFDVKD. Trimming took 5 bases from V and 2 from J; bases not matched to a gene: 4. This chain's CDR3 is CATSAPGQGNYGYTF. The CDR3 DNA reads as TGTGCCACCAGTGCCCCGGGACAGGGGAACTATGGCTACACCTTC.

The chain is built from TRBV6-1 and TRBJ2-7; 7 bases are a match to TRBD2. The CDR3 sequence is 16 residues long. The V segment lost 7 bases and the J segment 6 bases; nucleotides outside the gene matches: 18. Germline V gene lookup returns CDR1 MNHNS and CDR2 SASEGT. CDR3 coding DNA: TGTGCCAGCATATCCGGCCCCGGGAGGAATCCCCTCGAGCAGTACTTC. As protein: CASISGPGRNPLEQYF.

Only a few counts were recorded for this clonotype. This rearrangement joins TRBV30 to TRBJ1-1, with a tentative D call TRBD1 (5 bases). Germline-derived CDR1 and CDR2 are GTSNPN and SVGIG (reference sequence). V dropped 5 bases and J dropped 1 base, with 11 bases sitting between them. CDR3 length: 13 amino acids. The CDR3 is CAWQGDANTEAFF. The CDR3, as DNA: TGTGCCTGGCAGGGCGACGCGAACACTGAAGCTTTCTTT.

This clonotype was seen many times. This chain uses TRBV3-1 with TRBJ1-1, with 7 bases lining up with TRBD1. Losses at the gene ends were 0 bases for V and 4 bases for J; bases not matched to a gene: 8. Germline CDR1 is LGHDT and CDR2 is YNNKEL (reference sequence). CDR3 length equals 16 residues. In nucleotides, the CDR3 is TGTGCCAGCAGCCAAGATTGGGAGGGGGCGCCCACTGAAGCTTTCTTT. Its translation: CASSQDWEGAPTEAFF.

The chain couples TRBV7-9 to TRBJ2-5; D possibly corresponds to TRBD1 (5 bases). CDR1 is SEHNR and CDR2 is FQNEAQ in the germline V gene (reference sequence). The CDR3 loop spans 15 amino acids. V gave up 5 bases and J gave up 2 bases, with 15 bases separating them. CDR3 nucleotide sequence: TGTGCCAGCAGCAACTCAGGGAAGGGACAAGAGACCCAGTACTTC. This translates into CASSNSGKGQETQYF.

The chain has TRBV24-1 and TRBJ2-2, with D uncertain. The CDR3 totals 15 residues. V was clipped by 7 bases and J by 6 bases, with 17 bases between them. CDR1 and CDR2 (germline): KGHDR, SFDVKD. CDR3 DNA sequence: TGTGCCACCAGAAATAGTGCTTTGATTCCCGGGGAGCTGTTTTTT. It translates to CATRNSALIPGELFF.

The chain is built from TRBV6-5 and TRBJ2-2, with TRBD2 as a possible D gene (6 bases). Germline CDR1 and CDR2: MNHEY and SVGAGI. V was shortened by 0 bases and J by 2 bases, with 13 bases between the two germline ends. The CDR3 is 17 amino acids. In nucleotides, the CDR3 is TGTGCCAGCAGTTACTCCCCCTGGGGGGAAAACACCGGGGAGCTGTTTTTT. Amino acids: CASSYSPWGENTGELFF.

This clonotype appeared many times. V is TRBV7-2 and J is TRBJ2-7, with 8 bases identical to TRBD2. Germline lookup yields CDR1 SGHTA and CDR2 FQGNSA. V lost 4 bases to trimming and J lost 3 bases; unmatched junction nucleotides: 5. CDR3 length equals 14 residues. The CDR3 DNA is TGTGCCAGCAGCTCAACTAGCGGCTTCTACGAGCAGTACTTC. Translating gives CASSSTSGFYEQYF.

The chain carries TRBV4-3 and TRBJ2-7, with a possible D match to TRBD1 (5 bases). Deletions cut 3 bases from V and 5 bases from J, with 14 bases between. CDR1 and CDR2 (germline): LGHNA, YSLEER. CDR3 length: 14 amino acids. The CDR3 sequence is CASSHRVSDHEQYF. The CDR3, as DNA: TGCGCCAGCAGCCACAGGGTTTCCGACCACGAGCAGTACTTC.

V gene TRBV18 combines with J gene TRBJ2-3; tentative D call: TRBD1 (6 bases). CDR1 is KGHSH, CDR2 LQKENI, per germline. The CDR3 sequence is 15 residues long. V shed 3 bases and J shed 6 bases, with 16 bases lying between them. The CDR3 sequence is CASSPRAGVFDTQYF. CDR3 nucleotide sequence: TGTGCCAGCTCACCCAGGGCAGGGGTCTTCGATACGCAGTATTTT.

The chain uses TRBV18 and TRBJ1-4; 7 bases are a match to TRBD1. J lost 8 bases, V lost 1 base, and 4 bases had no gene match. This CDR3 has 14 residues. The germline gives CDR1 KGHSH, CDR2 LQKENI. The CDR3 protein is CASSPRGGEEKLFF. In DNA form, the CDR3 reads TGTGCCAGCTCACCACGAGGGGGCGAAGAAAAACTGTTTTTT.

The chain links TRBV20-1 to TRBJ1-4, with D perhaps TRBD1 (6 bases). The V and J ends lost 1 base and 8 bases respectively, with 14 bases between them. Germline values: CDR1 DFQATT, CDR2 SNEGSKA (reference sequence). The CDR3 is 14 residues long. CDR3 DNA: TGCAGTGCTAGAGCCCAGCGGGGGCCCGAAAAACTGTTTTTT. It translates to CSARAQRGPEKLFF.

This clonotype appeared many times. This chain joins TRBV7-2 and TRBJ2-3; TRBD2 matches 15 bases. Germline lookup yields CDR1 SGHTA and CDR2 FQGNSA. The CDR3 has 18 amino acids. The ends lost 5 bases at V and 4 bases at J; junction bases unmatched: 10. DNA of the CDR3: TGTGCCAGCAGCAACTACAATGGACTAGCGGGAGGGTCAGATACGCAGTATTTT. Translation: CASSNYNGLAGGSDTQYF.

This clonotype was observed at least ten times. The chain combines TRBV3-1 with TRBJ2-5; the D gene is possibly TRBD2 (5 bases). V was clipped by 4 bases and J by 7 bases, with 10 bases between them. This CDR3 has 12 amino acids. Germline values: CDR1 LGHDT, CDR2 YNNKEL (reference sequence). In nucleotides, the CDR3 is TGTGCCAGCAGCCTCCCCCGGGGGACCCAGTACTTC. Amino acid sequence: CASSLPRGTQYF.

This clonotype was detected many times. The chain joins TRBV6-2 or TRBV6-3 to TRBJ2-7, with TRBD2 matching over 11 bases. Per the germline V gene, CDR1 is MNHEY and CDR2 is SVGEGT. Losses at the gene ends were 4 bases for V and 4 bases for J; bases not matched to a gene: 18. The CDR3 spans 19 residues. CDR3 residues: CASSFYPTSLAGGKYEQYF. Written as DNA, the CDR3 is TGTGCCAGCAGTTTCTACCCTACCTCCCTAGCGGGAGGTAAATACGAGCAGTACTTC.